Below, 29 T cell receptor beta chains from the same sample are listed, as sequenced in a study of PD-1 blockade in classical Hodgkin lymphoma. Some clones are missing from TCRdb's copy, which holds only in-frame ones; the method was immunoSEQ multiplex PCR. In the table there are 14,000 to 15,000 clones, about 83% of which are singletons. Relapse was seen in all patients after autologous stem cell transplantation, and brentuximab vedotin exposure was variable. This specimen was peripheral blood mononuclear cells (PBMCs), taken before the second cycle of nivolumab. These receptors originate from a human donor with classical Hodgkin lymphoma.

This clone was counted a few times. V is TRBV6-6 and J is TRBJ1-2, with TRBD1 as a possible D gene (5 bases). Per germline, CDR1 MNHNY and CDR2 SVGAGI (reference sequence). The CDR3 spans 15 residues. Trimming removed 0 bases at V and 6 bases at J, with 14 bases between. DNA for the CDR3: TGTGCCAGCAGTTACTCGGCAGGGATGGTTAATGGCTACACCTTC. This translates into CASSYSAGMVNGYTF.

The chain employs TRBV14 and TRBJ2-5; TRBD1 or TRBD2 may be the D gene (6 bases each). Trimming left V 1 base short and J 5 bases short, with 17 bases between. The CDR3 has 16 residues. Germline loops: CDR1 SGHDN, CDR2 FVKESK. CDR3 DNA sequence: TGTGCCAGCAGCCAAGGGCCACGGGGGCCAGGGGAGACCCAGTACTTC. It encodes CASSQGPRGPGETQYF.

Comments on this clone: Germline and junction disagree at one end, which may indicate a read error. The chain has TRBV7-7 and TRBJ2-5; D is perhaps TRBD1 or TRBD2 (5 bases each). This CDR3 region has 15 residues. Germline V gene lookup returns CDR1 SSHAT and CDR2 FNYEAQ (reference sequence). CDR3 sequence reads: CASSPGWGTHETQYF. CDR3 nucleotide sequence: TGTGCTAGCAGCCCAGGTTGGGGGACCCACGAGACCCAGTACTTC.

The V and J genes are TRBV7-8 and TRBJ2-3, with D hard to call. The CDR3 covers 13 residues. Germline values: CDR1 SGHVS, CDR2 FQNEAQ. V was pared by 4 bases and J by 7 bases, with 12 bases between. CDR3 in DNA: TGTGCCAGCAGCTCACCTCCCCTGAATACGCAGTATTTT. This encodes CASSSPPLNTQYF. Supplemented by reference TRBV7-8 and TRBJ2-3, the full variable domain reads GAGVSQSPRYKVAKRGQDVALRCDPISGHVSLFWYQQALGQGPEFLTYFQNEAQLDKSGLPSDRFFAERPEGSVSTLKIQRTQQEDSAVYLCASSSPPLNTQYFGPGTRLTVL.

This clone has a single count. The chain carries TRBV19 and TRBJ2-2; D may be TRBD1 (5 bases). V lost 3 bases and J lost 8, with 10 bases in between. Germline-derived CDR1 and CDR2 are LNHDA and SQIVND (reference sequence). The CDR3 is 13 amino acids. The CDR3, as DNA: TGTGCCAGTAGTATGGGGCGACGGGGGGAGCTGTTTTTT. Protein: CASSMGRRGELFF.

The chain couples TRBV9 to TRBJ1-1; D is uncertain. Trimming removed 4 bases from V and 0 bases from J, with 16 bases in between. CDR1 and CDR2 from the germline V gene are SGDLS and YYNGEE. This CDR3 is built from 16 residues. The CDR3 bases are TGTGCCAGCAGCACCCTCGACTCGATTCTGAACACTGAAGCTTTCTTT. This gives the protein CASSTLDSILNTEAFF.

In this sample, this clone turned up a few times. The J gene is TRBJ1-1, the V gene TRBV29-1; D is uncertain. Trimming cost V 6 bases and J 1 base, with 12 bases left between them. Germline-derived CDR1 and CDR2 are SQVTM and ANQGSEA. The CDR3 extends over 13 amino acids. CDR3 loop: CSVVDAGNTEAFF. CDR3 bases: TGCAGCGTCGTTGACGCGGGGAACACTGAAGCTTTCTTT.

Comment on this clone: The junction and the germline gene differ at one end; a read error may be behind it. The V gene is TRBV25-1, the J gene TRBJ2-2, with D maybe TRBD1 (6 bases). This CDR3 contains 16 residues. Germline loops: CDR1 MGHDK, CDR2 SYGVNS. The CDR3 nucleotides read TGTGCCAGCAGTGAGCAGGGGCAGGCGAACAGCGGGGAGCTGTTTTTT. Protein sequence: CASSEQGQANSGELFF. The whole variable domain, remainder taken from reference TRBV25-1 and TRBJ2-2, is EADIYQTPRYLVIGTGKKITLECSQTMGHDKMYWYQQDPGMELHLIHYSYGVNSTEKGDLSSESTVSRIRTEHFPLTLESARPSHTSQYLCASSEQGQANSGELFFGEGSRLTVL.

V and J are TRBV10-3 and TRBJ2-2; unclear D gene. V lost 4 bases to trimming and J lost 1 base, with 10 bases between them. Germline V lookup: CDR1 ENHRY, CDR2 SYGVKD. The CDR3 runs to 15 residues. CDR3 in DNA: TGTGCCATCAGTGTTTCGGGTTTGAACACCGGGGAGCTGTTTTTT. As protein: CAISVSGLNTGELFF.

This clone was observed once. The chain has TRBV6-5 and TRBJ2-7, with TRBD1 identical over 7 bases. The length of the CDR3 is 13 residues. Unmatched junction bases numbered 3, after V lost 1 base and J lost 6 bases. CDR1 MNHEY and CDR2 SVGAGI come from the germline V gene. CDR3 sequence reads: CASSYLGTAEQYF. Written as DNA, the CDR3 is TGTGCCAGCAGTTACTTGGGGACAGCCGAGCAGTACTTC.

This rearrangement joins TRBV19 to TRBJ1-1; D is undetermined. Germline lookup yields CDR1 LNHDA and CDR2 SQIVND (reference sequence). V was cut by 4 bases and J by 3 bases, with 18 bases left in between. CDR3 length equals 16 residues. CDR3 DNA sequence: TGTGCCAGTAGTAGAGGTAGGGCACCCGCGGACACTGAAGCTTTCTTT. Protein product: CASSRGRAPADTEAFF.

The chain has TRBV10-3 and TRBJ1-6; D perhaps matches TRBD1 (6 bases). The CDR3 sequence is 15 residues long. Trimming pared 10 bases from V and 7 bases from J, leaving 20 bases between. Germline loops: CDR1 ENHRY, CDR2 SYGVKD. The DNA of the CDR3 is TGTGCCACAGGCCCGAACAGGGATTACAATTCACCCCTCCACTTT. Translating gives CATGPNRDYNSPLHF.

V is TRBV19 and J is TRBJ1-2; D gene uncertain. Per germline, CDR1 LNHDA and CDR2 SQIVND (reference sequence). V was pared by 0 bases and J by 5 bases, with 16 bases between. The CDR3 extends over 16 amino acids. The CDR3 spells CASSIDLSAANYGYTF. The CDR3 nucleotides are TGTGCCAGTAGTATAGATCTATCGGCAGCAAATTATGGCTACACCTTC.

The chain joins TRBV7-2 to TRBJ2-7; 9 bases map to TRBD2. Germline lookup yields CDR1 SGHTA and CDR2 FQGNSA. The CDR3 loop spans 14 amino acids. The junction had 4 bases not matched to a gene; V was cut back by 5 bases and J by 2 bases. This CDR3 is CASSRLAVPYEQYF. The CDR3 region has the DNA TGTGCCAGCAGCCGACTAGCGGTCCCCTACGAGCAGTACTTC.

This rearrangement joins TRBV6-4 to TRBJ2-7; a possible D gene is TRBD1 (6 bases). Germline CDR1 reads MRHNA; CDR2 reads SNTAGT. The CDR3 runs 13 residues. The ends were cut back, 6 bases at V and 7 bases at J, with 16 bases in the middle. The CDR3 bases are TGTGCCAGCAGCGAAACGGACAGCAGGGAGCAGTACTTC. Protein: CASSETDSREQYF.

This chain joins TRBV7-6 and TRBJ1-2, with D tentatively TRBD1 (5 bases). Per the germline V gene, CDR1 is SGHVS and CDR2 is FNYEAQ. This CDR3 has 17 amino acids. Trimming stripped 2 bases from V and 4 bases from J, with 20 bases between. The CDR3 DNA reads TGTGCCAGCAGCTTAAGTGGCGCAGGGACTATCCCCTATGGCTACACCTTC. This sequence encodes CASSLSGAGTIPYGYTF. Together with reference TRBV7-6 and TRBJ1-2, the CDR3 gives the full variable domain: GAGVSQSPRYKVTKRGQDVALRCDPISGHVSLYWYRQALGQGPEFLTYFNYEAQQDKSGLPNDRFSAERPEGSISTLTIQRTEQRDSAMYRCASSLSGAGTIPYGYTFGSGTRLTVV.

The CDR3 spells CASSNPGTAQRGYTF. CDR3 bases: TGTGCCAGCAGCAATCCCGGGACAGCACAGCGTGGCTACACCTTC. The chain joins TRBV5-5 to TRBJ1-2; TRBD1 agrees at 7 bases. V lost 4 bases to trimming and J lost 7 bases; unmatched junction nucleotides: 13. The CDR3 consists of 15 residues. Germline CDR1 is SGHKS and CDR2 is YYEKEE (reference sequence).

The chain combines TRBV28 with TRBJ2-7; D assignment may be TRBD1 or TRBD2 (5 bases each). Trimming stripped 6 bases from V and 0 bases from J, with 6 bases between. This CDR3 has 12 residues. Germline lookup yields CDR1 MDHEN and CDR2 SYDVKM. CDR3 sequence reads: CASRGTSYEQYF. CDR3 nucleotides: TGTGCCAGCAGGGGGACCTCCTACGAGCAGTACTTC.

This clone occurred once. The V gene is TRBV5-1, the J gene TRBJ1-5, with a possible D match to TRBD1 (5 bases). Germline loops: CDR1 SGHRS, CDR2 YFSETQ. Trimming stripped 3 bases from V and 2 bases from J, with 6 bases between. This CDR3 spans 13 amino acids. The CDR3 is CASSWDGNQPQHF. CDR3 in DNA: TGCGCCAGCAGCTGGGACGGCAATCAGCCCCAGCATTTT.

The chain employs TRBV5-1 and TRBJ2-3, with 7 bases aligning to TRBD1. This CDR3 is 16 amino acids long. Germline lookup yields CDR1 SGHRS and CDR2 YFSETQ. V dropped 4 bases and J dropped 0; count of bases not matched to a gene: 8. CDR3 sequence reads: CASSGRDSPSTDTQYF. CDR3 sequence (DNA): TGCGCCAGCAGCGGACGGGACAGTCCTAGCACAGATACGCAGTATTTT.

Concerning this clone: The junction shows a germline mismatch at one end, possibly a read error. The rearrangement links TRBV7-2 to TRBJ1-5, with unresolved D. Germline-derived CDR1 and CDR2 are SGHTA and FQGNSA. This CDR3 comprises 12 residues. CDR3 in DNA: TGTGCCAGCAGCCCTAGCTATCAGCCCCAGCATTTT. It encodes CASSPSYQPQHF.

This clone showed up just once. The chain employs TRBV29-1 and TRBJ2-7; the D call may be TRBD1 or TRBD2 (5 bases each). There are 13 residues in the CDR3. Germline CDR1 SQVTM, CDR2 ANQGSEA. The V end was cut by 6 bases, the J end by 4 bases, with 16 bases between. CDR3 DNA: TGCAGCGTGGCAGCCGGGACCCATTACGAGCAGTACTTC. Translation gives CSVAAGTHYEQYF.

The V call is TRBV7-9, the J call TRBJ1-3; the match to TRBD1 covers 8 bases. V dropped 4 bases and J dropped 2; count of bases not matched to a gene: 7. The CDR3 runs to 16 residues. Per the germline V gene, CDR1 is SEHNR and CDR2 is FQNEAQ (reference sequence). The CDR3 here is CASSSTGTGPGNTIYF. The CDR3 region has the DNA TGTGCCAGCAGCTCCACCGGGACAGGCCCTGGAAACACCATATATTTT.

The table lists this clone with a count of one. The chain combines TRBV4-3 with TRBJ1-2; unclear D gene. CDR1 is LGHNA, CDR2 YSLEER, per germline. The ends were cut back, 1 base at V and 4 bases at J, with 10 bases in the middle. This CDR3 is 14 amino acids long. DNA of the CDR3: TGCGCCAGCAGCCAAGGTGGCAGCTCCTATGGCTACACCTTC. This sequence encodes CASSQGGSSYGYTF.

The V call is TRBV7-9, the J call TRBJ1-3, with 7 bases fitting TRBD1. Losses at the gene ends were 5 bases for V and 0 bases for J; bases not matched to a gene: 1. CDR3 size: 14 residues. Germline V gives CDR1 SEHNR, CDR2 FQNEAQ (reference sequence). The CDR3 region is CASSRTGSGNTIYF. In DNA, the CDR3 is TGTGCCAGCAGCCGGACAGGCTCTGGAAACACCATATATTTT. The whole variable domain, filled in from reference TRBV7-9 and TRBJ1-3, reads DTGVSQNPRHKITKRGQNVTFRCDPISEHNRLYWYRQTLGQGPEFLTYFQNEAQLEKSRLLSDRFSAERPKGSFSTLEIQRTEQGDSAMYLCASSRTGSGNTIYFGEGSWLTVV.

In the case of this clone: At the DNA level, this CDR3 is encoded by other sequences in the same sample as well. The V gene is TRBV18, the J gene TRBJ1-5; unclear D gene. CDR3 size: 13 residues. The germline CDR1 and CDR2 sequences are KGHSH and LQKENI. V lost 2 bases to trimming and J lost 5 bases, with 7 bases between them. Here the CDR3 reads CASSPTADQPQHF. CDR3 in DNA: TGTGCCAGCTCACCAACAGCTGATCAGCCCCAGCATTTT.

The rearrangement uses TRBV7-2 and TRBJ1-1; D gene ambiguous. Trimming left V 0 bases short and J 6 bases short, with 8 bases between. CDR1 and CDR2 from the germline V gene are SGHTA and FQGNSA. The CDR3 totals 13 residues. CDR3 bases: TGTGCCAGCAGCTTAGCGGGGAAGGCTGAAGCTTTCTTT. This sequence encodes CASSLAGKAEAFF.

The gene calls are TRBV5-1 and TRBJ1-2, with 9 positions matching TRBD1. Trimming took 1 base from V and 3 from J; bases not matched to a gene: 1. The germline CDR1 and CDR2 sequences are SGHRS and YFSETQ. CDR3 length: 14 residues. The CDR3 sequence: CASSLRTGDYGYTF. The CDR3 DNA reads TGCGCCAGCAGCTTGAGGACAGGGGACTATGGCTACACCTTC.

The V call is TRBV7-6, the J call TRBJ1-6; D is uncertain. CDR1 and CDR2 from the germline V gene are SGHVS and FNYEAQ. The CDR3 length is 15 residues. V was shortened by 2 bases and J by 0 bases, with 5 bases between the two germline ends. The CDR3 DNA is TGTGCCAGCAGCTTAAGGAGCTCCTATAATTCACCCCTCCACTTT. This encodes CASSLRSSYNSPLHF.